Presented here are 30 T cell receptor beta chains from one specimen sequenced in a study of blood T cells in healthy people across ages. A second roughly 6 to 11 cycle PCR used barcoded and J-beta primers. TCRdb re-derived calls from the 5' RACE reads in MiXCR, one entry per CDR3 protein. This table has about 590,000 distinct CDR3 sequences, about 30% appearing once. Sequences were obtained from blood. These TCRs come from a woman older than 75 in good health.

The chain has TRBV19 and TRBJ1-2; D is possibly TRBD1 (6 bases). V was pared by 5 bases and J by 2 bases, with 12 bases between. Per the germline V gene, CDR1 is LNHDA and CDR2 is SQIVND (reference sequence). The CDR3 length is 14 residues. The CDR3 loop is CASSSHDRNYGYTF. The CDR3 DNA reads TGTGCCAGTAGTTCACACGACAGGAACTATGGCTACACCTTC.

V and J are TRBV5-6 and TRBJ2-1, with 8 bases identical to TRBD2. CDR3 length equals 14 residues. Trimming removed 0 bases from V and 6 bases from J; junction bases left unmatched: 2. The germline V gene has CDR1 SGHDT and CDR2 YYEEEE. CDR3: CASSLAGTSNEQFF. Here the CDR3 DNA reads TGTGCCAGCAGCTTGGCCGGGACTAGCAATGAGCAGTTCTTC. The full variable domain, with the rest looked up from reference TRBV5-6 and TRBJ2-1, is DAGVTQSPTHLIKTRGQQVTLRCSPKSGHDTVSWYQQALGQGPQFIFQYYEEEERQRGNFPDRFSGHQFPNYSSELNVNALLLGDSALYLCASSLAGTSNEQFFGPGTRLTVL.

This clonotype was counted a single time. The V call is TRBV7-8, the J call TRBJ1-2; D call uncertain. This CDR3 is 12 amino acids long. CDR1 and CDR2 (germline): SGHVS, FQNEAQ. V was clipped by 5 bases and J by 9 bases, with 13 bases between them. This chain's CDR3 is CASSQDLGSYTF. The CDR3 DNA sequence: TGTGCCAGCAGCCAAGACCTCGGTAGCTACACCTTC.

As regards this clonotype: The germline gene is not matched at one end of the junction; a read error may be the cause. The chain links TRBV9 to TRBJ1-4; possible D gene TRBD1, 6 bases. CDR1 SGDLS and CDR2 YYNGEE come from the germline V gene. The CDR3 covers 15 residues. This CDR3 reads CASSLTGTTNEKRFF. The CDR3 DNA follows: TGTGCCAGCAGCCTCACCGGGACAACTAATGAAAAACGGTTTTTT.

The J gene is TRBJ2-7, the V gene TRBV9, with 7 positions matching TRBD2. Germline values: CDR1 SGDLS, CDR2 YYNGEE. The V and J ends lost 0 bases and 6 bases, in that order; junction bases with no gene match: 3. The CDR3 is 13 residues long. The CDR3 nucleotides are TGTGCCAGCAGCGTAGGGCCGGGAGGCGAGCAGTACTTC. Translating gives CASSVGPGGEQYF.

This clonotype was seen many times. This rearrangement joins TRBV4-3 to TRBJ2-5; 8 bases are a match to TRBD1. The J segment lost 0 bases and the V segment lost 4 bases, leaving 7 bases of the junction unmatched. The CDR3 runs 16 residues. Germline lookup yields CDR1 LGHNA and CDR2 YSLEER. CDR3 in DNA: TGCGCCAGCAGCCTAAGTCCCAGGGGGCACCAAGAGACCCAGTACTTC. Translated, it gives CASSLSPRGHQETQYF.

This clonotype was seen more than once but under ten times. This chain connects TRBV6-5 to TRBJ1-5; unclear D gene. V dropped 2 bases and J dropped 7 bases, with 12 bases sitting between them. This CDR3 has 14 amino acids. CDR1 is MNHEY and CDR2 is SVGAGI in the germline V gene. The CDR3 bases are TGTGCCAGCAGTTACCCGCCGGGAGGCCAGCCCCAGCATTTT. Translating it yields CASSYPPGGQPQHF.

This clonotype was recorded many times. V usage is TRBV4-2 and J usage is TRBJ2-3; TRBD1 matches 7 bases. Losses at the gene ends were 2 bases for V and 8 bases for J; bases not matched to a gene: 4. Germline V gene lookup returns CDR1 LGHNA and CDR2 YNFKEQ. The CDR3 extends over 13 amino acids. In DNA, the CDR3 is TGTGCCAGCAGCCAATCAGGGGGAGCTACGCAGTATTTT. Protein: CASSQSGGATQYF.

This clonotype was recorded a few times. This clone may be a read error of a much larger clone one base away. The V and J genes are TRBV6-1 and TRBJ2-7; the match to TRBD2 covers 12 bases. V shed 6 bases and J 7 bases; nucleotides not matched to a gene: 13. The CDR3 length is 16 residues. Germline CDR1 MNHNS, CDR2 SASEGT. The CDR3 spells CASRERTSGAYNEQYF. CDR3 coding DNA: TGTGCCAGCAGAGAGAGGACTAGCGGGGCCTACAATGAGCAGTACTTC.

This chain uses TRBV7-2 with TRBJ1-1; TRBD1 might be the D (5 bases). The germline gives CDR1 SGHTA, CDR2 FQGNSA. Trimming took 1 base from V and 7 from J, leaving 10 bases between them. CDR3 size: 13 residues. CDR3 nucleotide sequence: TGTGCCAGCAGCTTAGGCTACACAGGTGAAGCTTTCTTT. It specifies CASSLGYTGEAFF.

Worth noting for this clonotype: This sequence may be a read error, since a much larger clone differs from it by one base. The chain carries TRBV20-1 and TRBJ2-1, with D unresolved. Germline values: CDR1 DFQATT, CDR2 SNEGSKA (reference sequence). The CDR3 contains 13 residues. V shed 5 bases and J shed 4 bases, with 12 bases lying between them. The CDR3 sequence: CSADLQRYNEQFF. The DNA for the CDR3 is TGCAGTGCTGATCTCCAACGATACAATGAGCAGTTCTTC.

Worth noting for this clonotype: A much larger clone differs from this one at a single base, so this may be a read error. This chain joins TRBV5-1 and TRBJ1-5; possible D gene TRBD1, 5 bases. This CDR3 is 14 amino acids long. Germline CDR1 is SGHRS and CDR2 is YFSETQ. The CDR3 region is CASSLGDSSQPQHF. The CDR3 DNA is TGCGCCAGCAGCTTGGGCGACAGCAGTCAGCCCCAGCATTTT.

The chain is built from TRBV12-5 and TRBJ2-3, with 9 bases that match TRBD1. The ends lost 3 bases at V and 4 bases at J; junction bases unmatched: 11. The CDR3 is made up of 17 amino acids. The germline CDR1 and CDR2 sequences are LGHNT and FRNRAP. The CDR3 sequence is CASGFHPGQGTADTQYF. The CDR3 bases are TGTGCTAGTGGTTTCCACCCCGGACAGGGGACCGCAGATACGCAGTATTTT.

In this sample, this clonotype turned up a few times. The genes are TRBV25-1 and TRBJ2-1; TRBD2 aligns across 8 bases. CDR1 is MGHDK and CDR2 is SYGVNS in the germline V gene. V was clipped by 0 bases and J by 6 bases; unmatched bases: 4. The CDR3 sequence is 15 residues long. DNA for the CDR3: TGTGCCAGCAGTGAATATCGCCGGGAGGGCAATGAGCAGTTCTTC. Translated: CASSEYRREGNEQFF.

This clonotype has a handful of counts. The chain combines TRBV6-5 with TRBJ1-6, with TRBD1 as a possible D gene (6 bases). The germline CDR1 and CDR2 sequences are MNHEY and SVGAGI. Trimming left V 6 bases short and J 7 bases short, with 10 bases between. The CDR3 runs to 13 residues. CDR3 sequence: CASSRTGNSPLHF. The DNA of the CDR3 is TGTGCCAGCAGCCGTACAGGGAATTCACCCCTCCACTTT.

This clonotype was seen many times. The CDR3 loop is CASSFSERGSYNSPLHF. CDR3 bases: TGTGCCAGCAGTTTTTCGGAAAGGGGGTCCTATAATTCACCCCTCCACTTT. The chain joins TRBV27 to TRBJ1-6; a possible D gene is TRBD1 (6 bases). Germline CDR1 MNHEY, CDR2 SMNVEV (reference sequence). The V gene lost 3 bases and the J gene lost 1 base, with 13 bases spanning the gap. The CDR3 length is 17 residues.

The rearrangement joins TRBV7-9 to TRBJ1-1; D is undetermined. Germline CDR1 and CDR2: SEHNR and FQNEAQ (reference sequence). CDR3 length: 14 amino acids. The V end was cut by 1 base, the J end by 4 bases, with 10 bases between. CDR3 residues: CASSLGSDPTEAFF. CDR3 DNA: TGTGCCAGCAGCTTAGGTTCAGACCCCACTGAAGCTTTCTTT.

In nucleotides, the CDR3 is TGTGCCAGCTCACCTACGCGGGGCAGGGACTATGGCTACACCTTC. Translation gives CASSPTRGRDYGYTF. This chain links TRBV18 with TRBJ1-2, with D tentatively TRBD1 (5 bases). Germline V gene lookup returns CDR1 KGHSH and CDR2 LQKENI. The V end lost 3 bases, the J end lost 3 bases, and 14 bases lay between the germline ends. This CDR3 has 15 amino acids. Complete variable domain (other parts from reference TRBV18 and TRBJ1-2): NAGVMQNPRHLVRRRGQEARLRCSPMKGHSHVYWYRQLPEEGLKFMVYLQKENIIDESGMPKERFSAEFPKEGPSILRIQQVVRGDSAAYFCASSPTRGRDYGYTFGSGTRLTVV.

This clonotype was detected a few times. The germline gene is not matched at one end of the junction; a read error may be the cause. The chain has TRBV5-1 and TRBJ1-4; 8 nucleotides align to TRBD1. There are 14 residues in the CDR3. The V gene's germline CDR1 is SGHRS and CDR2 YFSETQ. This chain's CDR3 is CAGSSDRANEKLFF. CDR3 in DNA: TGCGCCGGCAGCTCGGACAGGGCTAATGAAAAACTGTTTTTT.

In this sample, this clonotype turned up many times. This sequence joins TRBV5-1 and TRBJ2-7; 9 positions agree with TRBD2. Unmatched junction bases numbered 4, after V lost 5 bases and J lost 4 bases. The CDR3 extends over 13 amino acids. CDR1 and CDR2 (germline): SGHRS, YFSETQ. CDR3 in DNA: TGCGCCAGCAGGCGGGGGGGAAATTACGAGCAGTACTTC. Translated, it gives CASRRGGNYEQYF.

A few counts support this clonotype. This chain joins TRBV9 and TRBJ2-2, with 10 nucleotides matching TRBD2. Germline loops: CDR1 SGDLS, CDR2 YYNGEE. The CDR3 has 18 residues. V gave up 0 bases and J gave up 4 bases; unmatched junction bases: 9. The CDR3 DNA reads TGTGCCAGCAGCGTAGCCCGGCTAGCGGGGGCCGGCACCGGGGAGCTGTTTTTT. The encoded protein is CASSVARLAGAGTGELFF.

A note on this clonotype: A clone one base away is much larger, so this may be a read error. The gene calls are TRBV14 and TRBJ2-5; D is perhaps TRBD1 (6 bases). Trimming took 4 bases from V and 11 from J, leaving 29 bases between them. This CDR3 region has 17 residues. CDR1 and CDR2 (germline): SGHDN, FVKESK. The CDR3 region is CASSPIHGTHAYNEQYF. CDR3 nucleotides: TGTGCCAGCAGCCCAATTCACGGGACACACGCCTACAATGAGCAGTACTTC.

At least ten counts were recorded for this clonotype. CDR3 in DNA: TGCAGTGCTAGAGGCGCCACCTCCTACGAGCAGTACTTC. Encoded protein: CSARGATSYEQYF. The V and J genes are TRBV20-1 and TRBJ2-7, with D unclear. V was clipped by 1 base and J by 0 bases, with 7 bases between them. Germline assignment: CDR1 DFQATT and CDR2 SNEGSKA (reference sequence). The CDR3 extends over 13 amino acids.

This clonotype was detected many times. The CDR3 sequence is CATSSSPTGGYGYTF. The CDR3 coding sequence is TGTGCCACCAGCAGCTCCCCGACAGGAGGATATGGCTACACCTTC. This chain joins TRBV15 and TRBJ1-2, with D perhaps matching TRBD1 (6 bases). The CDR3 consists of 15 residues. V lost 3 bases and J lost 5, with 16 bases in between. The germline V gene has CDR1 LNHNV and CDR2 YYDKDF (reference sequence).

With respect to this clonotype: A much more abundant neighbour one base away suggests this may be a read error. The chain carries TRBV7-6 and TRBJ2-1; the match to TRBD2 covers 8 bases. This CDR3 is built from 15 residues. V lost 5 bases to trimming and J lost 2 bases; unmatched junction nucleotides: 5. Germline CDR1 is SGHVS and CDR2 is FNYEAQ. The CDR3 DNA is TGTGCCAGCAGCGCGGGGGGCTTGGCCTACAATGAGCAGTTCTTC. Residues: CASSAGGLAYNEQFF.

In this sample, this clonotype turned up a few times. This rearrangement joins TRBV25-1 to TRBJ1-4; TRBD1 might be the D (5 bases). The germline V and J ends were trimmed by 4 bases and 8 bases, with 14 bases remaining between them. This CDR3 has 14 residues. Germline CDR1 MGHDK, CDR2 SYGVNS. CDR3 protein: CASSVGVPEEKLFF. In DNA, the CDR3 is TGTGCCAGCAGTGTAGGGGTCCCGGAAGAAAAACTGTTTTTT.

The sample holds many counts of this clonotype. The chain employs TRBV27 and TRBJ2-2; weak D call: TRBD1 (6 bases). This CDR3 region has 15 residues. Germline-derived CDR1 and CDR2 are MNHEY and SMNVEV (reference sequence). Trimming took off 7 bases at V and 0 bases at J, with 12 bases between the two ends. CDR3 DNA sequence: TGTGCCAGCACGCCTCAGGGGACGAACACCGGGGAGCTGTTTTTT. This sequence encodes CASTPQGTNTGELFF.

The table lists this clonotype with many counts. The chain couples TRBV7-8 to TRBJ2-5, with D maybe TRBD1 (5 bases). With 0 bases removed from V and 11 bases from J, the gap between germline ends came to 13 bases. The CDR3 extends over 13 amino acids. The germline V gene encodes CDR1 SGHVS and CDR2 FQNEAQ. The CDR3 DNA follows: TGTGCCAGCAGCTTAGCAGGGCAGGGTAAGCAGTACTTC. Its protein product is CASSLAGQGKQYF.

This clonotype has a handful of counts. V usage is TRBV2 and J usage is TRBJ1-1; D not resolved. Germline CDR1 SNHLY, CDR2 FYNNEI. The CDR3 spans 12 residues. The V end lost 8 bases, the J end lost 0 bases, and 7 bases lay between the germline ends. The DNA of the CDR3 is TGTGCCAGCGGACGGATGAACACTGAAGCTTTCTTT. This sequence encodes CASGRMNTEAFF.

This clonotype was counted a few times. The DNA for the CDR3 is TGTGCCAGCAGGATTGGGACCGGGGAGCTGTTTTTT. Protein: CASRIGTGELFF. The chain couples TRBV6-2 or TRBV6-3 to TRBJ2-2; D not resolved. There are 12 residues in the CDR3. Germline V lookup: CDR1 MNHEY, CDR2 SVGEGT. The ends were cut back, 6 bases at V and 5 bases at J, with 7 bases in the middle.